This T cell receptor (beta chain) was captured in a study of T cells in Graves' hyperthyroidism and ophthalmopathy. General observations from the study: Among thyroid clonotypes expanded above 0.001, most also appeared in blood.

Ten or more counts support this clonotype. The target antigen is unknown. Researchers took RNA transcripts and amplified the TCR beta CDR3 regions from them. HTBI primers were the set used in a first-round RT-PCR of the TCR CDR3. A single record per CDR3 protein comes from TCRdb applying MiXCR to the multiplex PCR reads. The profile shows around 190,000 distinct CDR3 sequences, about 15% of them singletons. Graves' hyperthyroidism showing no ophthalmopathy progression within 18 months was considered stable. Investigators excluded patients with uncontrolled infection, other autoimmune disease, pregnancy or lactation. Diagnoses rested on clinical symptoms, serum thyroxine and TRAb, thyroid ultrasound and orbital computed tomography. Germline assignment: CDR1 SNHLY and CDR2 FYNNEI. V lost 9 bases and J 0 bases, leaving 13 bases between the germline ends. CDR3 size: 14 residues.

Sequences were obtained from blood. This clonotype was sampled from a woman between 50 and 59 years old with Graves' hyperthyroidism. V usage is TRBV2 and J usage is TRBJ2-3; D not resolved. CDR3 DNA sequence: TGTGCCAGTGAGGATGCACCTAGCACAGATACGCAGTATTTT. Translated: CASEDAPSTDTQYF.